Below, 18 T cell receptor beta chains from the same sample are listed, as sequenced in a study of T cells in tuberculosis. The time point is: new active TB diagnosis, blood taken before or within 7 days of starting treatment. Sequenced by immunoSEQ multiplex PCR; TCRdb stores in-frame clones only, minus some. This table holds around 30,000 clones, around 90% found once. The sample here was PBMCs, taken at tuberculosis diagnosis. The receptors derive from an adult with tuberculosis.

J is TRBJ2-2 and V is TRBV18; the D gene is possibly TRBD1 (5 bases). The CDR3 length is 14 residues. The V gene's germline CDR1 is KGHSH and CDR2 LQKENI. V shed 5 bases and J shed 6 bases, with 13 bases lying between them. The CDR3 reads CASSSDTGAGELFF. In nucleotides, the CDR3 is TGTGCCAGCTCATCCGACACAGGAGCCGGGGAGCTGTTTTTT.

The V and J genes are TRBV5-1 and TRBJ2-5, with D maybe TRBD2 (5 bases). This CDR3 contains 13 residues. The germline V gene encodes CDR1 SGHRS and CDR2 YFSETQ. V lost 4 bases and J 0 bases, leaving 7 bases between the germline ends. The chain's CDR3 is CASSPGNQETQYF. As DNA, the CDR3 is TGCGCCAGCAGCCCCGGGAACCAAGAGACCCAGTACTTC.

The CDR3 reads CAWTIGGANTEAFF. The DNA for the CDR3 is TGTGCCTGGACCATAGGGGGGGCGAACACTGAAGCTTTCTTT. The rearrangement joins TRBV30 to TRBJ1-1, with D possibly matching TRBD1 (6 bases). The V end lost 4 bases, the J end lost 1 base, and 13 bases lay between the germline ends. In germline, CDR1 is GTSNPN, CDR2 SVGIG (reference sequence). The CDR3 has 14 amino acids. The full variable domain, completed using reference TRBV30 and TRBJ1-1, is SQTIHQWPATLVQPVGSPLSLECTVEGTSNPNLYWYRQAAGRGLQLLFYSVGIGQISSEVPQNLSASRPQDRQFILSSKKLLLSDSGFYLCAWTIGGANTEAFFGQGTRLTVV.

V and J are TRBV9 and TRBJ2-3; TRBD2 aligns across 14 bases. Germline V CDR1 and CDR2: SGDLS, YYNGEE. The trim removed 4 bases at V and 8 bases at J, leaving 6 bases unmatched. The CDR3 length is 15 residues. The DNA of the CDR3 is TGTGCCAGCAGCCCCCAGGGACTAGCGGGGGCTACGCAGTATTTT. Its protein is CASSPQGLAGATQYF.

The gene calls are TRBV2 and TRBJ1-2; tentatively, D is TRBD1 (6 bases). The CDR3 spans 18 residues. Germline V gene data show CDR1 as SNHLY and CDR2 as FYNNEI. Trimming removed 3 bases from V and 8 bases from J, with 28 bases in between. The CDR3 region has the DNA TGTGCCAGCAGTGATCACAGGGAGGGTCCGGGAACCGGGCGCGGCTACACCTTC. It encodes CASSDHREGPGTGRGYTF. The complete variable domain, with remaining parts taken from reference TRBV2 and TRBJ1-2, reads EPEVTQTPSHQVTQMGQEVILRCVPISNHLYFYWYRQILGQKVEFLVSFYNNEISEKSEIFDDQFSVERPDGSNFTLKIRSTKLEDSAMYFCASSDHREGPGTGRGYTFGSGTRLTVV.

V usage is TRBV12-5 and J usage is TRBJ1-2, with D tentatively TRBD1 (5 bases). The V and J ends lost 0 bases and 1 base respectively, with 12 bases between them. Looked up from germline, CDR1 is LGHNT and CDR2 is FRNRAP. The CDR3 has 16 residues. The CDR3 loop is CASGLVLAGVNYGYTF. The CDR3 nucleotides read TGTGCTAGTGGTTTGGTACTTGCGGGGGTTAACTATGGCTACACCTTC.

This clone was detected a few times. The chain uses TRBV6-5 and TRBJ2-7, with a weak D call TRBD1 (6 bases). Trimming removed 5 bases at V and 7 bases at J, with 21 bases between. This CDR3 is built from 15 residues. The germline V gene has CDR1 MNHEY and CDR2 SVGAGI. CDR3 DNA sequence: TGTGCCAGCAGTCCCCCCGGGACACGGGCGGAGGAGCAGTACTTC. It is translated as CASSPPGTRAEEQYF.

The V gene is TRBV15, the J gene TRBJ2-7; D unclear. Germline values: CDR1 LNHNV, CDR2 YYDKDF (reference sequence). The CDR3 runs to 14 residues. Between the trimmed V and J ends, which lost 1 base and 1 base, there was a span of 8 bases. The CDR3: CATSRVLASYEQYF. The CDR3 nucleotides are TGTGCCACCAGCAGAGTGCTGGCATCCTACGAGCAGTACTTC.

CDR3 loop: CASSRTGGRVGNQPQHF. Written as DNA, the CDR3 is TGTGCCAGCAGCCGGACAGGGGGCCGTGTGGGCAATCAGCCCCAGCATTTT. The rearrangement uses TRBV7-2 and TRBJ1-5, with 11 bases identical to TRBD1. V lost 5 bases, J lost 2 bases, and 8 bases stayed unmatched. Germline V lookup: CDR1 SGHTA, CDR2 FQGNSA. This CDR3 contains 17 residues.

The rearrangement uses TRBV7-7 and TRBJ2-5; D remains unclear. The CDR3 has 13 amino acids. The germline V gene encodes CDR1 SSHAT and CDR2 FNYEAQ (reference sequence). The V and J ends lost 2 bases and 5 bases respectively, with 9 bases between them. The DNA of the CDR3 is TGTGCCAGCAGCTTACGAGGATCGGAGACCCAGTACTTC. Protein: CASSLRGSETQYF.

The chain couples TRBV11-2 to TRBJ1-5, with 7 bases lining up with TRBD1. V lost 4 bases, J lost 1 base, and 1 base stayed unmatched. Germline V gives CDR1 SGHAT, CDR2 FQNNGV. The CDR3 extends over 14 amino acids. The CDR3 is CASSSGGSNQPQHF. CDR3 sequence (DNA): TGTGCCAGCAGCTCAGGGGGAAGCAATCAGCCCCAGCATTTT.

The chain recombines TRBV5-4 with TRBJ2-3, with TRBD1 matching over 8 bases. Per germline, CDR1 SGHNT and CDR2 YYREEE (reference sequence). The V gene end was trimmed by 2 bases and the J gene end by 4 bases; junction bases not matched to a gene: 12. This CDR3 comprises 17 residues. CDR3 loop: CASSFGRTGTSADTQYF. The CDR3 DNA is TGTGCCAGCAGCTTCGGGCGGACAGGGACGAGCGCAGATACGCAGTATTTT.

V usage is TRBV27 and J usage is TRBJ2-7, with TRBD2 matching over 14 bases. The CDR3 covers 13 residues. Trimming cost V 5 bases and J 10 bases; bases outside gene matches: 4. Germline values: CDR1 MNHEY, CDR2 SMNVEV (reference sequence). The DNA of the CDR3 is TGTGCCAGCAGTCCCGGGACTAGCGGGAGACAGTACTTC. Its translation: CASSPGTSGRQYF.

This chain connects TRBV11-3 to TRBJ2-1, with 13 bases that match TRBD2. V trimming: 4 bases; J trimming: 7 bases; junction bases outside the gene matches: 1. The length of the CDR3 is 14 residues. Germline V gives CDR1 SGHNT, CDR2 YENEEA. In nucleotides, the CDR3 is TGTGCCAGCAGCTGGACTAGCGGGGGAAATGAGCAGTTCTTC. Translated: CASSWTSGGNEQFF.

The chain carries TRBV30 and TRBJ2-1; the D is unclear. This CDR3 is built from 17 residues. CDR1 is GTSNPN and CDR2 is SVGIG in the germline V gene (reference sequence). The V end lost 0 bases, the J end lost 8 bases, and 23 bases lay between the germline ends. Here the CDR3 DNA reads TGTGCCTGGAGTGTATCGGCTCCCTCCGCAGGCGTCTATGAGCAGTTCTTC. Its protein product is CAWSVSAPSAGVYEQFF.

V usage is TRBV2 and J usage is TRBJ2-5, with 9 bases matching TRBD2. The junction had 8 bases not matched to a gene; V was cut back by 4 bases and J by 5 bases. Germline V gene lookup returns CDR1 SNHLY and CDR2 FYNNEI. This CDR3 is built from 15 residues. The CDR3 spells CASSGLGSGGETQYF. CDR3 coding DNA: TGTGCCAGCAGTGGGCTCGGGAGCGGGGGGGAGACCCAGTACTTC.

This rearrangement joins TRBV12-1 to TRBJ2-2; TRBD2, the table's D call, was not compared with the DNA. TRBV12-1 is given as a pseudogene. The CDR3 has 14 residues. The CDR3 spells CASSCREGTGELFF. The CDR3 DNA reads TGTGCCAGCAGCTGTAGGGAGGGCACCGGGGAGCTGTTTTTT.

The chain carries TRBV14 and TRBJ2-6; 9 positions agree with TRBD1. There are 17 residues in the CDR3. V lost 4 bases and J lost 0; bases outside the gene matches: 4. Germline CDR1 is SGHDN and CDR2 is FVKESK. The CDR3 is CASSPDRGYSGANVLTF. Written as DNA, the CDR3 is TGTGCCAGCAGCCCGGACAGGGGCTACTCTGGGGCCAACGTCCTGACTTTC. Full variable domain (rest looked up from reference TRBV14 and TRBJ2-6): EAGVTQFPSHSVIEKGQTVTLRCDPISGHDNLYWYRRVMGKEIKFLLHFVKESKQDESGMPNNRFLAERTGGTYSTLKVQPAELEDSGVYFCASSPDRGYSGANVLTFGAGSRLTVL.